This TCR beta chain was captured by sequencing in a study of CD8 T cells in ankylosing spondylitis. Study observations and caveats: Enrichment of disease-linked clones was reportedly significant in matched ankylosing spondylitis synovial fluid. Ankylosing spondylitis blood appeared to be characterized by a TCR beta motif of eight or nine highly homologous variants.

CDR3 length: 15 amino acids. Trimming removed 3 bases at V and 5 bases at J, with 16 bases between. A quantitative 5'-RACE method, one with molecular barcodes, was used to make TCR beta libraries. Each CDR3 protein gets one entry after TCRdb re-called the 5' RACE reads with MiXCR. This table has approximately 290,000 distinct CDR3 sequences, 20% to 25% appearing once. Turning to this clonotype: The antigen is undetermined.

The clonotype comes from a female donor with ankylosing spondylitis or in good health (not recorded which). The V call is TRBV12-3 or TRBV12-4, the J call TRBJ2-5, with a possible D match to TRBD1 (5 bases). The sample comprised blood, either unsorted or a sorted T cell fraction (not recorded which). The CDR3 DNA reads TGTGCCAGCAGTTTTCCGCAGGGCAATACGGAGACCCAGTACTTC. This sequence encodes CASSFPQGNTETQYF.